The subject of this entry is one T cell receptor (beta chain). The antigen remains undetermined. The data were taken from a study of OX40 agonist ivuxolimab in advanced cancers. Study overall: Ivuxolimab, which is an agonistic anti-OX40 (CD134) antibody, was administered to the patients. Three patients had partial responses: one hepatocellular carcinoma, two cutaneous melanoma.

General study results and limits: Expanded clones belonging to CD8+ T cells outnumbered, on average, those of CD4+. The study observed clonal expansion of CD4+ and CD8+ blood T cells by week 6 at 0.1 to 3.0 mg/kg.

The protocol was immunoSEQ multiplex PCR, while the TCRdb copy is restricted to in-frame clones and leaves out a portion. Of 50,000 to 70,000 clones listed, roughly 86% were seen once; the top ten hold around 10%. The clonotype was recovered from an adult with an advanced solid tumor such as melanoma, head and neck, liver or kidney cancer. The specimen comprised CD4+ or CD8+ T cells sorted from blood, sampled in a trial of the OX40 agonist ivuxolimab.

The CDR3 region has the DNA TGTGCCAGTAGTCTAAGGGCCTCCTGGGAGCAGTTCTTC. This translates into CASSLRASWEQFF. The chain has TRBV19 and TRBJ2-1, with no clear D. Deletions cut 5 bases from V and 10 bases from J, with 15 bases between. Germline loops: CDR1 LNHDA, CDR2 SQIVND (reference sequence). The CDR3 contains 13 residues.